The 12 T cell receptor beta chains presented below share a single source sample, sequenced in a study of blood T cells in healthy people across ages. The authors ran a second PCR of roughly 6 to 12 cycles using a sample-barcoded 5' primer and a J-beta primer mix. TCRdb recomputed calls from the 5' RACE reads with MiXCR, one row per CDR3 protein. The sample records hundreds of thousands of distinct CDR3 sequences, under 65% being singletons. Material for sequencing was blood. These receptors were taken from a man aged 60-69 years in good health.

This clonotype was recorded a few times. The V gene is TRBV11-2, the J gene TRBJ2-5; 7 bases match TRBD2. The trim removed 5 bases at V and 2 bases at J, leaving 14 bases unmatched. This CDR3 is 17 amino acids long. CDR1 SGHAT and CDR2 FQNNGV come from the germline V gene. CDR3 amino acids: CASSLGPGLGGQETQYF. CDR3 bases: TGTGCCAGCAGCCTTGGACCGGGCTTGGGAGGGCAAGAGACCCAGTACTTC.

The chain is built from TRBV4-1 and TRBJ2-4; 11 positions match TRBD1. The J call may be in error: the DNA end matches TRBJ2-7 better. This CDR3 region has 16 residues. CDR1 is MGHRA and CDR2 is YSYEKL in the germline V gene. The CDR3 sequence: CASSQDRRTGGGEQYF. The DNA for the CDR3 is TGCGCCAGCAGCCAAGATAGGAGGACAGGGGGCGGCGAGCAGTACTTC.

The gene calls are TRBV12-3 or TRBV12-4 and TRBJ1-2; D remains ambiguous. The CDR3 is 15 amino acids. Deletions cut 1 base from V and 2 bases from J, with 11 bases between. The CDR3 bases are TGTGCCAGCAGTTTAGAGCCCTTTATGAACTATGGCTACACCTTC. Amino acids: CASSLEPFMNYGYTF.

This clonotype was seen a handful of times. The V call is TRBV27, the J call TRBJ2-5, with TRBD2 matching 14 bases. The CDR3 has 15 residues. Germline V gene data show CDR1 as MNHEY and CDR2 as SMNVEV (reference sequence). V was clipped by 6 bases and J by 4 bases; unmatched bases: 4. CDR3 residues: CASSKGLAGAETQYF. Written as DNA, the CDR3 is TGTGCCAGCAGCAAGGGACTAGCGGGGGCAGAGACCCAGTACTTC.

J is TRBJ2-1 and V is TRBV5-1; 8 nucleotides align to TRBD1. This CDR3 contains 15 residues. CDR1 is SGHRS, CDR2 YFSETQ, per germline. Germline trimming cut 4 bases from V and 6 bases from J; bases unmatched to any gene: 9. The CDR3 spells CASSLGQGTVNEQFF. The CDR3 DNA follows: TGCGCCAGCAGCCTCGGACAGGGTACTGTCAATGAGCAGTTCTTC.

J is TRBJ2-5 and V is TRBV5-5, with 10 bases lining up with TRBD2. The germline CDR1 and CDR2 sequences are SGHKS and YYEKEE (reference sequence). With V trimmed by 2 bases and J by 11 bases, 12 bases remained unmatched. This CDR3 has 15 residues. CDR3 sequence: CASSFLAGAPNEQYF. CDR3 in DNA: TGTGCCAGCAGCTTTCTAGCGGGGGCCCCCAATGAGCAGTACTTC.

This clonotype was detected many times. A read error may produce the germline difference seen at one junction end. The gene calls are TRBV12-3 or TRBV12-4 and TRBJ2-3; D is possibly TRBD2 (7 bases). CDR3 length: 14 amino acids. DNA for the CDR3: TGTGCCAGCAGTTTTAGGGGGGGCGGAGATATGCAGTATTTT. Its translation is CASSFRGGGDMQYF.

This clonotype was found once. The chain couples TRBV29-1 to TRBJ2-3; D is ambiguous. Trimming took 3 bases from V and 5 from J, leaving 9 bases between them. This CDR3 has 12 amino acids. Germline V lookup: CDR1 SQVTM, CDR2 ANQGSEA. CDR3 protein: CSVDLIGDTQYF. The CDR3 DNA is TGCAGCGTTGATCTAATTGGAGATACGCAGTATTTT.

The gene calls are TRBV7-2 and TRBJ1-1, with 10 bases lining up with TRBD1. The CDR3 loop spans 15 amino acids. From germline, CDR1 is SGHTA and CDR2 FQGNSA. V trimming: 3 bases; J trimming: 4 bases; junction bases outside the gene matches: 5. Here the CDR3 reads CASSLTGGMGTEAFF. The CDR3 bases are TGTGCCAGCAGCTTGACAGGGGGCATGGGCACTGAAGCTTTCTTT.

The CDR3 protein is CSPQKTVRGELFF. The CDR3 nucleotides read TGCAGTCCACAGAAAACGGTCCGAGGGGAGCTGTTTTTT. The chain is built from TRBV20-1 and TRBJ2-2; D ambiguous. The ends were cut back, 8 bases at V and 8 bases at J, with 18 bases in the middle. Germline V lookup: CDR1 DFQATT, CDR2 SNEGSKA (reference sequence). This CDR3 contains 13 residues.

CDR3 DNA: TGTGCCAGCAGTTACGGACAGGGACAACCCCTCCACTTT. Its protein product is CASSYGQGQPLHF. The rearrangement joins TRBV6-5 to TRBJ1-6, with TRBD1 matching 8 bases. Germline V gene lookup returns CDR1 MNHEY and CDR2 SVGAGI. The V gene end was trimmed by 2 bases and the J gene end by 12 bases; junction bases not matched to a gene: 3. The CDR3 length is 13 residues.

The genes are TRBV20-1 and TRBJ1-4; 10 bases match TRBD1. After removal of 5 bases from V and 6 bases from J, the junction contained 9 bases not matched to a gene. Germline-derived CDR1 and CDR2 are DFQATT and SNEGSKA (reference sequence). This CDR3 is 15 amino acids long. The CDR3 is CSASEGGTGDEKLFF. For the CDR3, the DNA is TGCAGTGCTTCCGAGGGAGGGACAGGGGATGAAAAACTGTTTTTT.